This TCR beta chain came from a study of T-cell reconstitution after alpha-beta-depleted transplantation in children. The library targeted TCRbeta and was prepared with unique molecular identifiers. In TCRdb, the PCR reads were re-called with MiXCR into one record per CDR3 protein. The profile shows roughly 220,000 distinct CDR3 sequences, 9.7% of them singletons. This clonotype was detected ten times or more. The CDR3 covers 15 residues. Trimming removed 0 bases at V and 3 bases at J, with 10 bases between. CDR1 is SGHRS and CDR2 is YFSETQ in the germline V gene. Sequenced here: PBMCs from the stem cell graft donor, sampled from the stem cell graft. The TCR was taken from a human donor who donated a stem cell graft to a child with SCID. The V gene is TRBV5-1, the J gene TRBJ2-1; D is perhaps TRBD2 (6 bases). CDR3 DNA: TGCGCCAGCAGCTTGGGGGAGGCCTACTACAATGAGCAGTTCTTC. The encoded protein is CASSLGEAYYNEQFF.